A single sample is the source of the 28 T cell receptor beta chains below, sequenced in a study of blood T cell repertoires in COVID-19. The assay was immunoSEQ multiplex PCR, and TCRdb's table has in-frame clones only and misses some. The sample has some 140,000 clones; approximately 78% are singletons. Input material: peripheral blood. All receptors derive from a man aged 80 or over with acute or convalescent COVID-19.

This chain links TRBV10-3 with TRBJ1-5; 8 bases map to TRBD1. Germline V CDR1 and CDR2: ENHRY, SYGVKD. The CDR3 totals 14 residues. Losses at the gene ends were 6 bases for V and 4 bases for J; bases not matched to a gene: 5. The CDR3 spells CAIRGTGLNQPQHF. Here the CDR3 DNA reads TGTGCCATCAGGGGGACAGGCCTTAATCAGCCCCAGCATTTT.

The V call is TRBV5-4, the J call TRBJ2-6, with unresolved D. Per germline, CDR1 SGHNT and CDR2 YYREEE (reference sequence). The CDR3 has 14 residues. The V end lost 2 bases, the J end lost 0 bases, and 3 bases lay between the germline ends. CDR3 nucleotide sequence: TGTGCCAGCAGCTTTCACTCTGGGGCCAACGTCCTGACTTTC. Protein product: CASSFHSGANVLTF. The full variable domain, with the rest looked up from reference TRBV5-4 and TRBJ2-6, is ETGVTQSPTHLIKTRGQQVTLRCSSQSGHNTVSWYQQALGQGPQFIFQYYREEENGRGNFPPRFSGLQFPNYSSELNVNALELDDSALYLCASSFHSGANVLTFGAGSRLTVL.

The DNA for the CDR3 is TGTGCCAGCAGCCGAACTAGCGGGATTGGAACCGGGGAGCTGTTTTTT. This codes for CASSRTSGIGTGELFF. The rearrangement uses TRBV7-9 and TRBJ2-2; 10 nucleotides match TRBD2. CDR3 length: 16 amino acids. Trimming took 5 bases from V and 5 from J; bases not matched to a gene: 8. Looked up from germline, CDR1 is SEHNR and CDR2 is FQNEAQ (reference sequence).

This clone showed up just once. The chain carries TRBV7-9 and TRBJ2-1; the D is unclear. In germline, CDR1 is SEHNR, CDR2 FQNEAQ (reference sequence). Trimming left V 2 bases short and J 0 bases short, with 14 bases between. This CDR3 has 17 residues. CDR3 region: CASSLRTFYYSYNEQFF. CDR3 DNA: TGTGCCAGCAGCTTACGAACTTTCTATTACTCCTACAATGAGCAGTTCTTC.

The chain carries TRBV5-4 and TRBJ2-2, with D possibly TRBD2 on 6 matching bases. V lost 4 bases, J lost 7 bases, and 17 bases lay in between. This CDR3 comprises 15 residues. Germline loops: CDR1 SGHNT, CDR2 YYREEE (reference sequence). This CDR3 is CASSESGGSIGELFF. CDR3 sequence (DNA): TGTGCCAGCAGCGAGTCCGGGGGATCAATCGGGGAGCTGTTTTTT.

The CDR3 DNA sequence: TGTGCCAGCAGCTCCGTGGGTCCGGGGACTGAAGCTTTCTTT. Translated: CASSSVGPGTEAFF. The rearrangement joins TRBV6-6 to TRBJ1-1; D ambiguous. The CDR3 is 14 residues long. Looked up from germline, CDR1 is MNHNY and CDR2 is SVGAGI (reference sequence). With 6 bases removed from V and 5 bases from J, the gap between germline ends came to 16 bases.

The chain carries TRBV10-3 and TRBJ1-1; D gene ambiguous. V shed 6 bases and J shed 1 base, with 12 bases lying between them. The CDR3 contains 14 residues. Per germline, CDR1 ENHRY and CDR2 SYGVKD. The CDR3 DNA reads TGTGCCATCAGAGACCGGCAGGAGAACACTGAAGCTTTCTTT. This encodes CAIRDRQENTEAFF.

The CDR3 DNA follows: TGTGCCAGCAGCTTAGGAGGCGGGGGGGCTCTCGGCACAGATACGCAGTATTTT. Translated: CASSLGGGGALGTDTQYF. The gene calls are TRBV11-2 and TRBJ2-3; TRBD2 matches at 9 bases. Trimming at V came to 1 base and at J to 1 base, leaving 9 bases not matched to a gene. The CDR3 extends over 18 amino acids. Germline V lookup: CDR1 SGHAT, CDR2 FQNNGV. Full variable domain (rest looked up from reference TRBV11-2 and TRBJ2-3): EAGVAQSPRYKIIEKRQSVAFWCNPISGHATLYWYQQILGQGPKLLIQFQNNGVVDDSQLPKDRFSAERLKGVDSTLKIQPAKLEDSAVYLCASSLGGGGALGTDTQYFGPGTRLTVL.

V is TRBV6-5 and J is TRBJ2-1; 9 positions match TRBD2. The CDR3 contains 13 residues. V lost 4 bases to trimming and J lost 14 bases; unmatched junction nucleotides: 9. Looked up from germline, CDR1 is MNHEY and CDR2 is SVGAGI. In DNA, the CDR3 is TGTGCCAGCAGTTCCCCAGGAGCGGGGGGAGAGTTCTTC. Translation: CASSSPGAGGEFF.

V usage is TRBV6-2 or TRBV6-3 and J usage is TRBJ1-5; a weak D match, TRBD1 (5 bases). V was pared by 5 bases and J by 1 base, with 15 bases between. The CDR3 consists of 16 residues. CDR1 MNHEY and CDR2 SVGEGT come from the germline V gene. In nucleotides, the CDR3 is TGTGCCAGCAGTCCCCCCCGGGGGTCCAGCAATCAGCCCCAGCATTTT. Translation gives CASSPPRGSSNQPQHF.

The table lists this clone with a count of one. The V and J genes are TRBV28 and TRBJ2-1, with TRBD2 matching 8 bases. Germline-derived CDR1 and CDR2 are MDHEN and SYDVKM. V was pared by 5 bases and J by 4 bases, with 4 bases of the junction left unmatched. The CDR3 is 14 residues long. The DNA of the CDR3 is TGTGCCAGCAGTCGCGGGGGGTCTTACAATGAGCAGTTCTTC. This gives the protein CASSRGGSYNEQFF.

This clone was observed once. This chain links TRBV12-3 or TRBV12-4 with TRBJ2-4; D is perhaps TRBD1 (5 bases). The CDR3 is 13 amino acids. Trimming cost V 7 bases and J 8 bases, with 15 bases left between them. CDR3 sequence (DNA): TGTGCCAGCACAAGAAGGCAGGGCGACATTCAGTACTTC. It specifies CASTRRQGDIQYF.

At least ten counts were recorded for this clone. The chain carries TRBV5-5 and TRBJ1-2; weak D call: TRBD1 (6 bases). The V gene's germline CDR1 is SGHKS and CDR2 YYEKEE (reference sequence). V shed 0 bases and J shed 5 bases, with 14 bases lying between them. The CDR3 is 15 residues long. The CDR3 reads CASSLAQGPSYGYTF. The DNA for the CDR3 is TGTGCCAGCAGCTTGGCACAGGGTCCTTCGTATGGCTACACCTTC.

The chain links TRBV6-6 to TRBJ2-1; 10 bases align to TRBD2. Trimming removed 5 bases from V and 4 bases from J; junction bases left unmatched: 2. From germline, CDR1 is MNHNY and CDR2 SVGAGI (reference sequence). The CDR3 sequence is 14 residues long. This CDR3 is CASSERGGYNEQFF. In nucleotides, the CDR3 is TGTGCCAGCAGTGAGCGGGGGGGATACAATGAGCAGTTCTTC.

CDR3 in amino acids: CASSDRLAGSTDTQYF. The CDR3 DNA reads as TGTGCCAGCAGCGATCGACTAGCGGGGAGCACAGATACGCAGTATTTT. The rearrangement links TRBV9 to TRBJ2-3; TRBD2 aligns across 11 bases. This CDR3 has 16 amino acids. Germline V gene sequence: CDR1 SGDLS, CDR2 YYNGEE. The V segment lost 3 bases and the J segment 0 bases; nucleotides outside the gene matches: 3.

The CDR3 region is CASSARLAGGIQETQYF. CDR3 coding DNA: TGTGCCAGTAGTGCCCGACTAGCGGGGGGCATACAAGAGACCCAGTACTTC. The chain joins TRBV19 to TRBJ2-5, with TRBD2 matching 13 bases. In germline, CDR1 is LNHDA, CDR2 SQIVND (reference sequence). J lost 2 bases, V lost 5 bases, and 8 bases had no gene match. CDR3 length: 17 residues.

This clone was counted once. V is TRBV5-1 and J is TRBJ1-4; the D gene is possibly TRBD1 (5 bases). V lost 0 bases to trimming and J lost 3 bases, with 9 bases between them. The CDR3 has 15 amino acids. CDR1 is SGHRS, CDR2 YFSETQ, per germline. The CDR3 here is CASSLAVGANEKLFF. CDR3 bases: TGCGCCAGCAGCTTGGCCGTAGGGGCTAATGAAAAACTGTTTTTT.

The chain couples TRBV24-1 to TRBJ2-5, with 9 bases identical to TRBD1. Trimming at V came to 5 bases and at J to 5 bases, leaving 2 bases not matched to a gene. Germline V gene data show CDR1 as KGHDR and CDR2 as SFDVKD. This CDR3 spans 13 amino acids. The chain's CDR3 is CATSGGQGETQYF. The CDR3 DNA is TGTGCCACCAGTGGGGGACAGGGTGAGACCCAGTACTTC.

The chain employs TRBV29-1 and TRBJ1-2; D possibly corresponds to TRBD1 (6 bases). The V gene lost 1 base and the J gene lost 7 bases, with 16 bases spanning the gap. The CDR3 consists of 14 residues. Germline CDR1 reads SQVTM; CDR2 reads ANQGSEA. This CDR3 reads CSVEVSQGVGGYTF. CDR3 DNA: TGCAGCGTTGAAGTATCACAGGGTGTCGGTGGCTACACCTTC.

A single count supports this clone. The gene calls are TRBV6-6 and TRBJ2-2; weak D call: TRBD1 (7 bases). Germline-derived CDR1 and CDR2 are MNHNY and SVGAGI (reference sequence). V dropped 4 bases and J dropped 7 bases, with 16 bases sitting between them. CDR3 length: 15 residues. For the CDR3, the DNA is TGTGCCAGCAGTTGGCGTGCAGGGGGGATCGGGGAGCTGTTTTTT. This encodes CASSWRAGGIGELFF.

This clone was counted between two and nine times. The V and J genes are TRBV5-1 and TRBJ1-4, with a tentative D call TRBD1 (5 bases). The CDR3 runs to 14 residues. V gave up 0 bases and J gave up 8 bases, with 11 bases separating them. Germline V lookup: CDR1 SGHRS, CDR2 YFSETQ. The DNA of the CDR3 is TGCGCCAGCAGCTTGGTGGCAGGGCGGGAAAAACTGTTTTTT. It specifies CASSLVAGREKLFF.

This clone was detected a few times. The chain carries TRBV19 and TRBJ1-1; 7 positions match TRBD1. J lost 0 bases, V lost 8 bases, and 6 bases had no gene match. Germline CDR1 reads LNHDA; CDR2 reads SQIVND (reference sequence). The CDR3 is 14 amino acids. The CDR3 DNA follows: TGTGCCAGTCGCGACAGGGCGGTGAACACTGAAGCTTTCTTT. Translated, it gives CASRDRAVNTEAFF.

The chain has TRBV15 and TRBJ2-3, with 8 bases identical to TRBD2. Germline V gene sequence: CDR1 LNHNV, CDR2 YYDKDF (reference sequence). This CDR3 is 18 amino acids long. With V trimmed by 3 bases and J by 4 bases, 15 bases remained unmatched. Here the CDR3 DNA reads TGTGCCACCAGCAGTCCTACGGCGGGGGGACTTCGGTCAGATACGCAGTATTTT. It is translated as CATSSPTAGGLRSDTQYF. The full variable domain, in which reference TRBV15 and TRBJ2-3 provide the parts outside the CDR3, is DAMVIQNPRYQVTQFGKPVTLSCSQTLNHNVMYWYQQKSSQAPKLLFHYYDKDFNNEADTPDNFQSRRPNTSFCFLDIRSPGLGDTAMYLCATSSPTAGGLRSDTQYFGPGTRLTVL.

This sequence joins TRBV21-1 and TRBJ2-7; TRBD2, the table's D call, was not compared with the DNA. TRBV21-1 is recorded as a pseudogene. The CDR3 has 14 amino acids. The CDR3 DNA is TGTGCCAGCAGCAAAGGGACTAACTCCTACGAGCAGTACGTC. It encodes CASSKGTNSYEQYV.

The rearrangement uses TRBV27 and TRBJ2-2; 10 nucleotides align to TRBD1. The CDR3 is 14 amino acids. Germline V gives CDR1 MNHEY, CDR2 SMNVEV (reference sequence). Trimming removed 8 bases from V and 8 bases from J; junction bases left unmatched: 8. Here the CDR3 reads CASRRQGASGELFF. In DNA, the CDR3 is TGTGCCAGCCGACGACAGGGGGCATCGGGGGAGCTGTTTTTT.

The chain joins TRBV7-8 to TRBJ1-4; a possible D gene is TRBD1 (5 bases). The CDR3 runs 13 residues. Per the germline V gene, CDR1 is SGHVS and CDR2 is FQNEAQ. The ends were cut back, 5 bases at V and 8 bases at J, with 12 bases in the middle. The CDR3 coding sequence is TGTGCCAGCAGCCCAGGGTTCGGGGAAAAACTGTTTTTT. Its translation is CASSPGFGEKLFF.

Here the CDR3 reads CASSPNRGQGAYSPLHF. The DNA of the CDR3 is TGTGCCAGCAGTCCCAACCGGGGACAGGGGGCCTATTCACCCCTCCACTTT. V is TRBV6-6 and J is TRBJ1-6; 12 bases are a match to TRBD1. The length of the CDR3 is 17 residues. Germline trimming cut 5 bases from V and 8 bases from J; bases unmatched to any gene: 10. CDR1 is MNHNY and CDR2 is SVGAGI in the germline V gene (reference sequence).

This clone has just one count. V usage is TRBV6-5 and J usage is TRBJ1-1; D is undetermined. Trimming took off 1 base at V and 5 bases at J, with 14 bases between the two ends. Germline V gene data show CDR1 as MNHEY and CDR2 as SVGAGI. CDR3 length equals 15 residues. In DNA, the CDR3 is TGTGCCAGCAGTTACTGGGATTTAACGGGGACTGAAGCTTTCTTT. This gives the protein CASSYWDLTGTEAFF.